One sample yielded the 23 T cell receptor beta chains listed below, sequenced in a study of cytomegalovirus exposure and HLA in healthy donors. The PCR was carried out with 60 Vbeta primers and 13 Jbeta primers. Clones were read by immunoSEQ multiplex PCR, and TCRdb kept only the in-frame ones, dropping some. The repertoire has some 190,000 clones, roughly 85% of them found once; the top ten carry 1%. Sequencing was performed on PBMCs. The receptor source for this set is a boy aged 2-9 years in good health and CMV-seronegative.

This clone was observed a single time. The genes are TRBV28 and TRBJ2-7, with 10 bases fitting TRBD2. After removal of 3 bases from V and 5 bases from J, the junction contained 4 bases not matched to a gene. The CDR3 runs to 14 residues. Germline V CDR1 and CDR2: MDHEN, SYDVKM. CDR3 sequence (DNA): TGTGCCAGCAGTTTTCCCCTAGCGGGAGACGAGCAGTACTTC. This gives the protein CASSFPLAGDEQYF.

This rearrangement joins TRBV28 to TRBJ1-2; 7 nucleotides align to TRBD1. The CDR3 has 16 amino acids. V lost 3 bases to trimming and J lost 0 bases; unmatched junction nucleotides: 7. CDR1 and CDR2 from the germline V gene are MDHEN and SYDVKM. CDR3 in DNA: TGTGCCAGCAGTTTGAGACAGGGCCTCGCTAACTATGGCTACACCTTC. Protein: CASSLRQGLANYGYTF.

The chain combines TRBV28 with TRBJ2-3, with 9 bases lining up with TRBD2. The germline gives CDR1 MDHEN, CDR2 SYDVKM. CDR3 length equals 15 residues. J was trimmed by 2 bases and V by 6 bases; bases with no gene match: 6. CDR3: CASRLAGVLTDTQYF. CDR3 nucleotide sequence: TGTGCCAGCAGGTTAGCGGGGGTACTCACAGATACGCAGTATTTT.

The rearrangement uses TRBV7-9 and TRBJ2-3, with 8 bases matching TRBD2. V dropped 3 bases and J dropped 10; count of bases not matched to a gene: 12. CDR3 size: 15 residues. CDR1 is SEHNR, CDR2 FQNEAQ, per germline (reference sequence). CDR3 in DNA: TGTGCCAGCAGCTTTAGCGGGGCCACACCGGGGGCGCAGTATTTT. Translated, it gives CASSFSGATPGAQYF. Full variable domain (remainder filled in from reference TRBV7-9 and TRBJ2-3): DTGVSQNPRHKITKRGQNVTFRCDPISEHNRLYWYRQTLGQGPEFLTYFQNEAQLEKSRLLSDRFSAERPKGSFSTLEIQRTEQGDSAMYLCASSFSGATPGAQYFGPGTRLTVL.

The chain is built from TRBV7-9 and TRBJ2-3, with D perhaps TRBD2 (5 bases). Germline V lookup: CDR1 SEHNR, CDR2 FQNEAQ (reference sequence). There are 15 residues in the CDR3. The ends were cut back, 4 bases at V and 3 bases at J, with 14 bases in the middle. The CDR3: CASSSPRDKTDTQYF. The CDR3 bases are TGTGCCAGCAGCTCCCCCCGGGATAAGACAGATACGCAGTATTTT.

The rearrangement links TRBV9 to TRBJ2-1; D might be TRBD1 (6 bases). The CDR3 runs to 17 residues. CDR1 is SGDLS and CDR2 is YYNGEE in the germline V gene. V was shortened by 0 bases and J by 2 bases, with 15 bases between the two germline ends. CDR3 amino acids: CASSVATWGHTYNEQFF. The CDR3 DNA follows: TGTGCCAGCAGCGTAGCTACTTGGGGACACACCTACAATGAGCAGTTCTTC.

The chain is built from TRBV29-1 and TRBJ1-1; unclear D gene. The CDR3 has 14 residues. V lost 0 bases and J 0 bases, leaving 8 bases between the germline ends. Germline CDR1 reads SQVTM; CDR2 reads ANQGSEA. The CDR3 region has the DNA TGCAGCGTTGAAGATCGGGTACTGAACACTGAAGCTTTCTTT. As protein: CSVEDRVLNTEAFF.

CDR3 loop: CASSLEHSYGYTF. The DNA of the CDR3 is TGCGCCAGCAGCTTGGAACACAGCTATGGCTACACCTTC. This sequence joins TRBV5-1 and TRBJ1-2, with D unresolved. CDR3 length equals 13 residues. Germline V CDR1 and CDR2: SGHRS, YFSETQ. V lost 0 bases to trimming and J lost 4 bases, with 7 bases between them.

The CDR3 nucleotides are TGTGCCAGCAGGCAACAGGCTCTCTATGGCTACACCTTC. Translated: CASRQQALYGYTF. The rearrangement uses TRBV28 and TRBJ1-2, with D possibly TRBD1 on 5 matching bases. Germline CDR1 is MDHEN and CDR2 is SYDVKM. The CDR3 has 13 residues. The germline V and J ends were trimmed by 6 bases and 4 bases, with 12 bases remaining between them.

This clone is a singleton in its sample. This chain links TRBV9 with TRBJ2-3, with TRBD2 identical over 13 bases. In germline, CDR1 is SGDLS, CDR2 YYNGEE. CDR3 size: 16 residues. V gave up 4 bases and J gave up 3 bases; unmatched junction bases: 5. The CDR3 region is CASSIGLAGDTDTQYF. CDR3 sequence (DNA): TGTGCCAGCAGCATCGGACTAGCGGGGGATACAGATACGCAGTATTTT.

This chain uses TRBV5-1 with TRBJ1-1, with TRBD1 matching 8 bases. This CDR3 contains 15 residues. Per the germline V gene, CDR1 is SGHRS and CDR2 is YFSETQ. V shed 3 bases and J 0 bases; nucleotides not matched to a gene: 4. This CDR3 reads CASSSLTGVNTEAFF. The CDR3 DNA follows: TGCGCCAGCAGCTCCTTGACAGGGGTGAACACTGAAGCTTTCTTT.

The chain links TRBV18 to TRBJ1-5; 7 bases are shared with TRBD1. The V segment lost 0 bases and the J segment 3 bases; nucleotides outside the gene matches: 5. This CDR3 has 16 amino acids. CDR1 is KGHSH, CDR2 LQKENI, per germline. CDR3 region: CASSPPGQGVNQPQHF. The CDR3 region has the DNA TGTGCCAGCTCACCACCCGGGCAGGGGGTCAATCAGCCCCAGCATTTT. The full variable domain, rest sourced from reference TRBV18 and TRBJ1-5, is NAGVMQNPRHLVRRRGQEARLRCSPMKGHSHVYWYRQLPEEGLKFMVYLQKENIIDESGMPKERFSAEFPKEGPSILRIQQVVRGDSAAYFCASSPPGQGVNQPQHFGDGTRLSIL.

V usage is TRBV5-4 and J usage is TRBJ2-3, with a weak D call TRBD2 (5 bases). Between the trimmed V and J ends, which lost 2 bases and 2 bases, there was a span of 12 bases. Germline V gene sequence: CDR1 SGHNT, CDR2 YYREEE (reference sequence). This CDR3 has 15 residues. Written as DNA, the CDR3 is TGTGCCAGCAGCTTCGGGGTAACAATCACAGATACGCAGTATTTT. This encodes CASSFGVTITDTQYF.

The rearrangement uses TRBV9 and TRBJ1-2, with D tentatively TRBD1 (6 bases). CDR3 length: 13 residues. V was clipped by 2 bases and J by 6 bases, with 11 bases between them. From germline, CDR1 is SGDLS and CDR2 YYNGEE. CDR3 loop: CASSVGTRDGYTF. As DNA, the CDR3 is TGTGCCAGCAGCGTGGGGACAAGAGATGGCTACACCTTC. The whole variable domain, remainder taken from reference TRBV9 and TRBJ1-2, is DSGVTQTPKHLITATGQRVTLRCSPRSGDLSVYWYQQSLDQGLQFLIQYYNGEERAKGNILERFSAQQFPDLHSELNLSSLELGDSALYFCASSVGTRDGYTFGSGTRLTVV.

This chain uses TRBV30 with TRBJ1-4; 10 nucleotides align to TRBD1. The length of the CDR3 is 14 residues. V dropped 3 bases and J dropped 4; count of bases not matched to a gene: 2. Germline loops: CDR1 GTSNPN, CDR2 SVGIG (reference sequence). CDR3: CAWSRTGGNEKLFF. The CDR3 nucleotides read TGTGCCTGGAGCCGGACAGGGGGTAATGAAAAACTGTTTTTT.

The chain combines TRBV18 with TRBJ2-1, with a weak D call TRBD1 (5 bases). The germline gives CDR1 KGHSH, CDR2 LQKENI. Deletions cut 6 bases from V and 1 base from J, with 13 bases between. CDR3 length equals 15 residues. CDR3 sequence reads: CASSQTGVSYNEQFF. In nucleotides, the CDR3 is TGTGCCAGCTCGCAAACAGGAGTGTCCTACAATGAGCAGTTCTTC.

V and J are TRBV2 and TRBJ1-3, with D possibly matching TRBD1 (5 bases). Trimming stripped 6 bases from V and 0 bases from J, with 18 bases between. Germline V lookup: CDR1 SNHLY, CDR2 FYNNEI. The CDR3 spans 17 residues. The DNA for the CDR3 is TGTGCCAGCAGCGCGACAGTTCCCCTAAGCTCTGGAAACACCATATATTTT. Amino acids: CASSATVPLSSGNTIYF.

CDR3 nucleotide sequence: TGTGCCAGCACCATGGCTAATGAGCAGTTCTTC. Amino acids: CASTMANEQFF. The J gene is TRBJ2-1, the V gene TRBV28, with D unresolved. The CDR3 is 11 amino acids. V shed 7 bases and J shed 7 bases, with 8 bases lying between them. Germline V gene data show CDR1 as MDHEN and CDR2 as SYDVKM.

For this clone: Within the sample, other DNA sequences also encode this same CDR3. The genes are TRBV15 and TRBJ1-3; TRBD1 might be the D (5 bases). V gave up 0 bases and J gave up 0 bases, with 6 bases separating them. Germline lookup yields CDR1 LNHNV and CDR2 YYDKDF (reference sequence). This CDR3 comprises 15 residues. The CDR3 DNA is TGTGCCACCAGCAGAGACAGGGCCTCTGGAAACACCATATATTTT. This codes for CATSRDRASGNTIYF.

The chain is built from TRBV7-3 and TRBJ2-3; TRBD2 matches 7 bases. The J segment lost 8 bases and the V segment lost 5 bases, leaving 13 bases of the junction unmatched. The CDR3 is made up of 15 amino acids. CDR1 is SGHTA and CDR2 is FQGTGA in the germline V gene. The CDR3 protein is CASSPTWEGRVTQYF. The CDR3 DNA reads as TGTGCCAGCAGCCCCACTTGGGAGGGTCGGGTTACGCAGTATTTT.

The rearrangement links TRBV9 to TRBJ2-7; D is possibly TRBD2 (7 bases). The V end was cut by 0 bases, the J end by 6 bases, with 16 bases between. This CDR3 has 15 residues. CDR1 and CDR2 (germline): SGDLS, YYNGEE. CDR3 in amino acids: CASSVEGGGMGEQYF. The DNA of the CDR3 is TGTGCCAGCAGCGTAGAGGGCGGGGGCATGGGCGAGCAGTACTTC.

V gene TRBV28 combines with J gene TRBJ1-2; 7 nucleotides align to TRBD1. The J segment lost 7 bases and the V segment lost 6 bases, leaving 14 bases of the junction unmatched. The CDR3 is 15 residues long. Germline V gives CDR1 MDHEN, CDR2 SYDVKM. CDR3 nucleotide sequence: TGTGCCAGCAGCGCACAGGGGCCGTTTCAGGGTGGCTACACCTTC. It is translated as CASSAQGPFQGGYTF.

The rearrangement uses TRBV29-1 and TRBJ2-5; the D call may be TRBD1 or TRBD2 (5 bases each). The J call may be wrong; the DNA end is better matched by TRBJ2-7. CDR1 is SQVTM and CDR2 is ANQGSEA in the germline V gene. The CDR3 has 12 amino acids. CDR3 sequence reads: CSVVGGGYEQYF. For the CDR3, the DNA is TGCAGCGTTGTAGGTGGGGGCTACGAGCAGTACTTC.